These 22 T cell receptor beta chains came from one sample sequenced in a study of T cells in Graves' hyperthyroidism and ophthalmopathy. Authors of the study amplified TCR beta CDR3 regions from RNA transcripts. In the first-round RT-PCR of the TCR CDR3, the HTBI primer set was used. TCRdb reanalysed the multiplex PCR reads using MiXCR and keeps one entry per CDR3 protein. The sample has hundreds of thousands of distinct CDR3 sequences; roughly 21% are singletons. Sequenced input: blood. These receptors were collected from a man in his forties with Graves' ophthalmopathy.

The chain joins TRBV11-2 to TRBJ1-5; D not resolved. Per germline, CDR1 SGHAT and CDR2 FQNNGV. The CDR3 extends over 12 amino acids. Trimming pared 6 bases from V and 5 bases from J, leaving 8 bases between. DNA of the CDR3: TGTGCCAGCAGTGGGGAGGATCAGCCCCAGCATTTT. Amino acids: CASSGEDQPQHF.

This clonotype was picked up many times. This chain connects TRBV11-2 to TRBJ1-1, with a tentative D call TRBD1 (6 bases). The CDR3 is made up of 14 amino acids. Germline loops: CDR1 SGHAT, CDR2 FQNNGV. The V and J ends lost 6 bases and 5 bases respectively, with 16 bases between them. The CDR3 region has the DNA TGTGCCAGCAGACCCAGGGGAAAGGGTACTGAAGCTTTCTTT. Its protein is CASRPRGKGTEAFF.

On this clonotype itself: A much more abundant neighbour one base away suggests this may be a read error. The chain is built from TRBV2 and TRBJ1-1; 7 bases agree with TRBD1. The V gene's germline CDR1 is SNHLY and CDR2 FYNNEI. The V segment lost 3 bases and the J segment 10 bases; nucleotides outside the gene matches: 8. The CDR3 runs to 13 residues. CDR3 sequence (DNA): TGTGCCAGCAGTGAGGCGGGCAGGGGGGCAGCTTTCTTT. Its protein is CASSEAGRGAAFF. Drawing the rest from reference TRBV2 and TRBJ1-1, the complete variable domain is EPEVTQTPSHQVTQMGQEVILRCVPISNHLYFYWYRQILGQKVEFLVSFYNNEISEKSEIFDDQFSVERPDGSNFTLKIRSTKLEDSAMYFCASSEAGRGAAFFGQGTRLTVV.

The V and J genes are TRBV4-1 and TRBJ2-7; D may be TRBD2 (5 bases). The CDR3 runs 15 residues. Germline loops: CDR1 MGHRA, CDR2 YSYEKL. V shed 4 bases and J shed 0 bases, with 13 bases lying between them. In nucleotides, the CDR3 is TGCGCCAGCAGCCTGACCGGGGATAGCTCCTACGAGCAGTACTTC. Amino acids: CASSLTGDSSYEQYF.

The table lists this clonotype with a few counts. The V gene is TRBV29-1, the J gene TRBJ1-5; D gene uncertain. The V gene's germline CDR1 is SQVTM and CDR2 ANQGSEA. V was pared by 4 bases and J by 7 bases, with 14 bases between. The length of the CDR3 is 13 residues. The CDR3 bases are TGCAGCGTTGTACCCACACTTGGACAGCCCCAGCATTTT. The encoded protein is CSVVPTLGQPQHF.

This clonotype was recorded a few times. The chain uses TRBV12-5 and TRBJ2-7; 8 nucleotides align to TRBD2. The CDR3 is 13 amino acids. Per the germline V gene, CDR1 is LGHNT and CDR2 is FRNRAP. V was clipped by 11 bases and J by 7 bases; unmatched bases: 13. CDR3 sequence: CAVSGGPSGEQYF. The CDR3, as DNA: TGTGCTGTAAGCGGGGGTCCTTCGGGGGAGCAGTACTTC.

This clonotype was detected a few times. This chain uses TRBV2 with TRBJ2-7, with TRBD2 matching 8 bases. Losses at the gene ends were 7 bases for V and 5 bases for J; bases not matched to a gene: 13. Per the germline V gene, CDR1 is SNHLY and CDR2 is FYNNEI. The CDR3 consists of 15 residues. This CDR3 is CASNLNGRAFDEQYF. The CDR3, as DNA: TGTGCCAGCAATTTGAACGGGAGGGCCTTCGACGAGCAGTACTTC.

This CDR3 reads CASSLDRVDEAFF. As DNA, the CDR3 is TGCGCCAGCAGCTTGGACAGGGTTGATGAAGCTTTCTTT. The chain is built from TRBV5-1 and TRBJ1-1; D perhaps matches TRBD1 (6 bases). The germline gives CDR1 SGHRS, CDR2 YFSETQ. V lost 0 bases and J 7 bases, leaving 10 bases between the germline ends. CDR3 length: 13 residues.

Remarks on this clonotype: Germline and junction disagree at one end, which may indicate a read error. This rearrangement joins TRBV9 to TRBJ2-1; D is unresolved. Germline V gives CDR1 SGDLS, CDR2 YYNGEE. This CDR3 has 16 residues. CDR3 in amino acids: CVSSPAIASSYNEQFF. The CDR3 DNA is TGTGTCAGCAGCCCAGCGATTGCGAGCTCCTACAATGAGCAGTTCTTC.

V is TRBV10-2 and J is TRBJ1-1, with D unresolved. This CDR3 contains 12 residues. CDR1 and CDR2 (germline): WSHSY, SAAADI. The V gene lost 8 bases and the J gene lost 6 bases, with 13 bases spanning the gap. The CDR3 loop is CASQDLRAEAFF. For the CDR3, the DNA is TGCGCCAGCCAAGACCTTCGGGCTGAAGCTTTCTTT.

The rearrangement links TRBV5-4 to TRBJ2-1; 7 nucleotides match TRBD2. There are 13 residues in the CDR3. CDR1 SGHNT and CDR2 YYREEE come from the germline V gene (reference sequence). V gave up 5 bases and J gave up 8 bases; unmatched junction bases: 7. The CDR3 nucleotides read TGTGCCAGCAGGGAGAGTAGCGGGTATGAGCAGTTCTTC. Protein sequence: CASRESSGYEQFF.

The rearrangement joins TRBV29-1 to TRBJ2-7, with D possibly being TRBD1 or TRBD2 (6 bases each). Germline lookup yields CDR1 SQVTM and CDR2 ANQGSEA. V lost 1 base and J lost 3, with 19 bases in between. This CDR3 is 16 amino acids long. The CDR3 bases are TGCAGCGTTGAAGGGGGAGGCCCAGGGGCGCACTACGAGCAGTACTTC. Residues: CSVEGGGPGAHYEQYF.

The sample holds a few counts of this clonotype. The V gene is TRBV5-1, the J gene TRBJ2-5; 10 bases match TRBD1. The junction had 2 bases not matched to a gene; V was cut back by 0 bases and J by 3 bases. CDR1 is SGHRS, CDR2 YFSETQ, per germline. The CDR3 length is 15 residues. The CDR3 sequence is CASSLDGQGEETQYF. The CDR3 DNA sequence: TGCGCCAGCAGCTTGGACGGACAGGGGGAAGAGACCCAGTACTTC.

This clonotype was detected many times. The chain carries TRBV7-2 and TRBJ2-5; 8 bases are shared with TRBD2. This CDR3 spans 14 amino acids. V lost 8 bases to trimming and J lost 2 bases; unmatched junction nucleotides: 7. Germline assignment: CDR1 SGHTA and CDR2 FQGNSA. The CDR3 nucleotides are TGTGCCAGCGCCTTAGCGGGGACGCAAGAGACCCAGTACTTC. It is translated as CASALAGTQETQYF.

The chain is built from TRBV12-3 or TRBV12-4 and TRBJ1-4; TRBD1 aligns across 7 bases. The CDR3 sequence is 16 residues long. With 3 bases clipped from V and 3 bases from J, the junction kept 7 bases outside the gene matches. CDR3 sequence: CASSLVQDRPNEKLFF. CDR3 coding DNA: TGTGCCAGCAGTTTGGTCCAGGACAGGCCTAATGAAAAACTGTTTTTT.

This clonotype has a count of ten or more. The V gene is TRBV28, the J gene TRBJ2-5; the D gene is possibly TRBD2 (6 bases). This CDR3 comprises 18 residues. Trimming left V 6 bases short and J 7 bases short, with 30 bases between. Germline V CDR1 and CDR2: MDHEN, SYDVKM. The CDR3: CASRLGRDMGGGPATQYF. CDR3 DNA sequence: TGTGCCAGCAGGCTGGGAAGGGATATGGGGGGAGGTCCCGCGACCCAGTACTTC.

This clonotype came up a few times. V usage is TRBV12-3 or TRBV12-4 and J usage is TRBJ2-1, with 13 nucleotides matching TRBD2. J lost 9 bases, V lost 5 bases, and 31 bases had no gene match. This CDR3 has 23 amino acids. In DNA form, the CDR3 reads TGTGCCAGCAGTCCAACCCCGGGACTAGCGGGGTCCGAACCCTTATCCCCCTCCCTTGAGCAGTTCTTC. This translates into CASSPTPGLAGSEPLSPSLEQFF.

The gene calls are TRBV6-1 and TRBJ1-3; no definite D call. The V gene lost 2 bases and the J gene lost 0 bases, with 17 bases spanning the gap. CDR3 length: 18 residues. Germline-derived CDR1 and CDR2 are MNHNS and SASEGT. In DNA form, the CDR3 reads TGTGCCAGCAGTGAAAACGCCGGCCGCGGGAGCTCTGGAAACACCATATATTTT. It is translated as CASSENAGRGSSGNTIYF.

Worth noting for this clonotype: Possible read error: a much larger clone is one base away. The CDR3 here is CASTPGQGNKPQHF. The DNA of the CDR3 is TGTGCCAGCACTCCGGGACAGGGCAATAAGCCCCAGCATTTT. This chain connects TRBV6-1 to TRBJ1-5; 9 nucleotides align to TRBD1. CDR1 and CDR2 (germline): MNHNS, SASEGT. This CDR3 has 14 amino acids.

The chain recombines TRBV7-3 with TRBJ2-3; 13 bases match TRBD2. The ends lost 5 bases at V and 2 bases at J; junction bases unmatched: 4. Germline V gene sequence: CDR1 SGHTA, CDR2 FQGTGA. The CDR3 is made up of 16 amino acids. As DNA, the CDR3 is TGTGCCAGCAGCGGGACTAGCGGGACTGTCACAGATACGCAGTATTTT. It yields the protein CASSGTSGTVTDTQYF.

The CDR3 sequence: CSAKGPGTDTQYF. The CDR3, as DNA: TGCAGTGCTAAGGGGCCGGGCACAGATACGCAGTATTTT. V gene TRBV20-1 combines with J gene TRBJ2-3; D may be TRBD1 (5 bases). This CDR3 has 13 residues. The germline V gene encodes CDR1 DFQATT and CDR2 SNEGSKA (reference sequence). The V gene lost 4 bases and the J gene lost 1 base, with 9 bases spanning the gap.

This clonotype was detected many times. The chain couples TRBV7-9 to TRBJ2-3; 12 bases align to TRBD2. The CDR3 contains 15 residues. Germline CDR1 is SEHNR and CDR2 is FQNEAQ (reference sequence). V shed 2 bases and J 5 bases; nucleotides not matched to a gene: 2. The CDR3 region is CASSLLTSGGDTQYF. DNA of the CDR3: TGTGCCAGCAGCTTATTGACTAGCGGGGGAGATACGCAGTATTTT.